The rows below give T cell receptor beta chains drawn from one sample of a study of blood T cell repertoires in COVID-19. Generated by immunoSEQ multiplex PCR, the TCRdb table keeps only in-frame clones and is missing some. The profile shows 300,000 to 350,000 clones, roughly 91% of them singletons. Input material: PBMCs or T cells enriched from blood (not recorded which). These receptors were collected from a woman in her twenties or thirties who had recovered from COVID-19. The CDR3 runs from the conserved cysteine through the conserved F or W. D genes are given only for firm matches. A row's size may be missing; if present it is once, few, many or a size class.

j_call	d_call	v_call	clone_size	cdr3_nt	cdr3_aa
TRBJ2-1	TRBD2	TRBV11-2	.	TGTGCCAGCAAAGCGGGAGGGAACAATGAGCAGTTCTTC	CASKAGGNNEQFF
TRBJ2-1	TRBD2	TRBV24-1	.	TGTGCCACCAGTGACCAGACTAGCGGGAAGGAGAATGAGCAGTTCTTC	CATSDQTSGKENEQFF
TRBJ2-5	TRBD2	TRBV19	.	TGTGCCAGTAGCTCATTGGGAGCGGGAGGTGGAGAGACCCAGTACTTC	CASSSLGAGGGETQYF
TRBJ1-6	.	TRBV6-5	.	TGTGCCAGCAGCCCGGCGGGTTTTTCACCCCTCCACTTT	CASSPAGFSPLHF
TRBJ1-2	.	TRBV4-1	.	TGCGCCAGCAGCCCGGATCCGGACAGTCGGTATGGCTACACCTTC	CASSPDPDSRYGYTF
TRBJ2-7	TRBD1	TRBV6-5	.	TGTGCCAGCAGTTACCGGGGACAGTCCTACGAGCAGTACTTC	CASSYRGQSYEQYF
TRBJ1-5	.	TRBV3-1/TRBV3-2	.	TGTGCCAGCAGCCAAAGGGTCCGGGGGGTCGATAGCAATCAGCCCCAGCATTTT	CASSQRVRGVDSNQPQHF
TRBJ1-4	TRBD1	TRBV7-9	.	TGTGCCAGCAGCTGGGGACAGGGGGCTTTAGGAGAAAAACTGTTTTTT	CASSWGQGALGEKLFF
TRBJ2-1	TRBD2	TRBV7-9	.	TGTGCCAGCAGCTGGGGACTAGCGGCCTACAATGAGCAGTTCTTC	CASSWGLAAYNEQFF
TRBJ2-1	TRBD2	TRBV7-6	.	TGTGCCAGCAGCTTAGAGCTAGCGGGTTACAATGAGCAGTTCTTC	CASSLELAGYNEQFF
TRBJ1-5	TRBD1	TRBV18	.	TGTGCCAGCTCACCACCGGGACAGGGGGGAACTCAGCCCCAGCATTTT	CASSPPGQGGTQPQHF
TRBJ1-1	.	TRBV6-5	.	TGTGCCAGCAGTTACTTTATCGAGGACACTGAAGCTTTCTTT	CASSYFIEDTEAFF
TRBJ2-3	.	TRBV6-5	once	TGTGCCAGCAGTTACGCGGCAGGGGCCAGCACAGATACGCAGTATTTT	CASSYAAGASTDTQYF
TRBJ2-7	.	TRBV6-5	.	TGTGCCAGCACTACCTTCTACGAGCAGTACTTC	CASTTFYEQYF
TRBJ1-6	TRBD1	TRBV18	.	TGTGCCAGCTCACGGGACAGGGGTAATTCACCCCTCCACTTT	CASSRDRGNSPLHF